The clone carrying this T cell receptor beta chain was counted at least ten times. The antigen remains undetermined. This specimen belongs to a study of T cells in Graves' hyperthyroidism and ophthalmopathy. Overall study findings and caveats: Ophthalmopathy was model-predicted a median approximately 6.9 months pre-onset.

TCR beta CDR3 region amplification was performed from RNA transcripts. Researchers ran a first-round RT-PCR on the TCR CDR3 using the HTBI primer set. TCRdb analysed the multiplex PCR reads with MiXCR anew, one entry per CDR3 protein. The data show around 300,000 distinct CDR3 sequences, roughly 13% seen once. Using around 10 ml of fresh peripheral blood, PBMCs were prepared. In germline, CDR1 is MDHEN, CDR2 SYDVKM. V was shortened by 2 bases and J by 4 bases, with 26 bases between the two germline ends. The CDR3 runs to 20 residues. The sample comprised blood. The sequence was collected from a woman aged 40 to 50 with Graves' hyperthyroidism. The V and J genes are TRBV28 and TRBJ2-2, with D unclear. This CDR3 is CASSLGRSEYYAPFTGELFF. The CDR3 DNA follows: TGTGCCAGCAGTTTAGGCAGATCGGAGTATTACGCCCCTTTCACCGGGGAGCTGTTTTTT.